The 11 T cell receptor beta chains listed next were all sequenced from one sample in a study of cytomegalovirus exposure and HLA in healthy donors. Primers: 60 Vbeta forward and 13 Jbeta reverse. Sequencing was performed with immunoSEQ multiplex PCR; in TCRdb, only in-frame clones are kept and a portion is missing. The data contain roughly 100,000 clones, over 12% of them seen just once; the ten biggest clones take up 0.83%. Sequencing input: PBMCs. The receptors here all came from a female donor in good health and CMV-seronegative.

The chain joins TRBV18 to TRBJ1-1, with TRBD1 matching 8 bases. CDR3 length: 16 residues. CDR1 is KGHSH and CDR2 is LQKENI in the germline V gene. J lost 0 bases, V lost 5 bases, and 8 bases had no gene match. This CDR3 is CASSEQGAHLNTEAFF. In nucleotides, the CDR3 is TGTGCCAGCTCAGAGCAGGGGGCGCATTTGAACACTGAAGCTTTCTTT. Complete variable domain (other parts from reference TRBV18 and TRBJ1-1): NAGVMQNPRHLVRRRGQEARLRCSPMKGHSHVYWYRQLPEEGLKFMVYLQKENIIDESGMPKERFSAEFPKEGPSILRIQQVVRGDSAAYFCASSEQGAHLNTEAFFGQGTRLTVV.

Worth noting for this clone: The junction shows a germline mismatch at one end, possibly a read error. The chain uses TRBV4-3 and TRBJ2-1; 9 bases match TRBD1. CDR3 length: 15 residues. CDR1 LGHNA and CDR2 YSLEER come from the germline V gene. CDR3 loop: CASSPGQGFYDEQFF. CDR3 nucleotides: TGCGCCAGCAGCCCGGGACAGGGATTCTACGATGAGCAGTTCTTC.

This chain uses TRBV4-3 with TRBJ2-1; 9 bases agree with TRBD2. The CDR3 has 16 residues. V gave up 3 bases and J gave up 0 bases; unmatched junction bases: 3. Germline assignment: CDR1 LGHNA and CDR2 YSLEER. CDR3 bases: TGCGCCAGCAGCCACATTAGCGGGAGCTCCTACAATGAGCAGTTCTTC. Translation: CASSHISGSSYNEQFF.

The chain uses TRBV5-1 and TRBJ2-1; D gene uncertain. Trimming removed 4 bases at V and 4 bases at J, with 9 bases between. In germline, CDR1 is SGHRS, CDR2 YFSETQ. This CDR3 contains 13 residues. The CDR3 coding sequence is TGCGCCAGCAGCATTGACTCTTACAATGAGCAGTTCTTC. This translates into CASSIDSYNEQFF.

The chain employs TRBV14 and TRBJ2-3, with 10 bases aligning to TRBD2. V was clipped by 5 bases and J by 1 base; unmatched bases: 9. Germline V gene data show CDR1 as SGHDN and CDR2 as FVKESK. The CDR3 totals 17 residues. The CDR3 sequence: CASSKRTLAGGTDTQYF. CDR3 coding DNA: TGTGCCAGCAGCAAGAGAACCCTAGCGGGGGGCACAGATACGCAGTATTTT.

The genes are TRBV10-3 and TRBJ2-2, with D perhaps matching TRBD1 (5 bases). Per germline, CDR1 ENHRY and CDR2 SYGVKD. This CDR3 has 18 residues. V lost 1 base and J lost 4, with 19 bases in between. This chain's CDR3 is CAISEFLLGPQGTGELFF. As DNA, the CDR3 is TGTGCCATCAGTGAGTTCCTTTTGGGGCCCCAGGGCACCGGGGAGCTGTTTTTT.

The rearrangement uses TRBV2 and TRBJ2-3; D may be TRBD2 (5 bases). CDR1 and CDR2 (germline): SNHLY, FYNNEI. The V end lost 11 bases, the J end lost 4 bases, and 13 bases lay between the germline ends. This CDR3 has 12 residues. CDR3: CASKRGPDTQYF. CDR3 DNA sequence: TGTGCCTCCAAGCGAGGGCCAGATACGCAGTATTTT.

The rearrangement links TRBV18 to TRBJ1-4, with 7 bases that match TRBD1. Germline CDR1 KGHSH, CDR2 LQKENI. Trimming at V came to 5 bases and at J to 4 bases, leaving 7 bases not matched to a gene. This CDR3 spans 15 amino acids. The CDR3 sequence: CASSAAGQRNEKLFF. The CDR3 DNA reads as TGTGCCAGCTCAGCCGCGGGACAGCGTAATGAAAAACTGTTTTTT.

This clone occurred a few times. This chain connects TRBV7-9 to TRBJ1-4; no clear D. The V gene's germline CDR1 is SEHNR and CDR2 FQNEAQ (reference sequence). There are 16 residues in the CDR3. Deletions cut 5 bases from V and 3 bases from J, with 16 bases between. CDR3 region: CASSSSPVRSNEKLFF. The CDR3 region has the DNA TGTGCCAGCAGCAGTTCACCGGTTCGTTCTAATGAAAAACTGTTTTTT.

The chain recombines TRBV2 with TRBJ2-3, with TRBD1 identical over 7 bases. The CDR3 is made up of 17 amino acids. CDR1 is SNHLY and CDR2 is FYNNEI in the germline V gene. The junction had 12 bases not matched to a gene; V was cut back by 4 bases and J by 2 bases. CDR3 amino acids: CASSVMERTGDTDTQYF. CDR3 DNA sequence: TGTGCCAGCAGTGTAATGGAACGAACAGGGGACACAGATACGCAGTATTTT.

This clone was seen only a few times. The V and J genes are TRBV28 and TRBJ1-1; possible D gene TRBD1, 5 bases. The germline CDR1 and CDR2 sequences are MDHEN and SYDVKM. V lost 6 bases, J lost 6 bases, and 14 bases lay in between. The CDR3 has 13 residues. Here the CDR3 reads CASSPGGFPEAFF. The CDR3, as DNA: TGTGCCAGCAGCCCCGGGGGTTTCCCTGAAGCTTTCTTT.